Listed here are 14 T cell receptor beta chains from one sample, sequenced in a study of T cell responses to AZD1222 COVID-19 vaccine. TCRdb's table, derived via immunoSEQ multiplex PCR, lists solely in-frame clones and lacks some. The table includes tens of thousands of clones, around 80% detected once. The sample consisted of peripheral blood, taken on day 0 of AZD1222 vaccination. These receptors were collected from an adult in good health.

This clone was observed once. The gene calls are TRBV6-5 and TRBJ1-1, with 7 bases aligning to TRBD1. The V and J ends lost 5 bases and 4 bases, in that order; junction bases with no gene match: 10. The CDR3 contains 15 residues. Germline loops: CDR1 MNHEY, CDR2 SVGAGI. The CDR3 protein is CASSPRSGGVTEAFF. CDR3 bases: TGTGCCAGCAGTCCCCGCTCAGGGGGAGTCACTGAAGCTTTCTTT.

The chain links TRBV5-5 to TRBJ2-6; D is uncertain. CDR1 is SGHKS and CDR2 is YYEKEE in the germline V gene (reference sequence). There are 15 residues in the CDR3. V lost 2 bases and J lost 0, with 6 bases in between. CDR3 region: CASSLTHSGANVLTF. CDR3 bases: TGTGCCAGCAGCTTAACACACTCTGGGGCCAACGTCCTGACTTTC.

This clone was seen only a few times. CDR3 sequence: CAISGTAYYSGNTIYF. In DNA, the CDR3 is TGTGCCATCAGTGGGACAGCATACTACTCTGGAAACACCATATATTTT. The rearrangement uses TRBV10-3 and TRBJ1-3, with D possibly matching TRBD1 (6 bases). Germline-derived CDR1 and CDR2 are ENHRY and SYGVKD. The V end lost 4 bases, the J end lost 0 bases, and 13 bases lay between the germline ends. CDR3 size: 16 residues.

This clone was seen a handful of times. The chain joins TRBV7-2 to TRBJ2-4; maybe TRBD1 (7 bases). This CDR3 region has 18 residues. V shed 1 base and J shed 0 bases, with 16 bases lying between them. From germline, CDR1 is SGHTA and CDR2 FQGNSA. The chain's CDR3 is CASSLGVRQGLAKNIQYF. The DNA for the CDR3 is TGTGCCAGCAGCTTAGGAGTCCGACAGGGACTAGCCAAAAACATTCAGTACTTC.

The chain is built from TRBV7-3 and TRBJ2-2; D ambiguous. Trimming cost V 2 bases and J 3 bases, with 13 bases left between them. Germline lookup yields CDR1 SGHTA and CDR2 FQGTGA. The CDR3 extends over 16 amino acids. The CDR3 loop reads CASSLGPLQDTGELFF. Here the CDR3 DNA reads TGTGCCAGCAGCTTAGGGCCGTTGCAGGACACCGGGGAGCTGTTTTTT.

This chain's CDR3 is CASSLGATSGLYEQYF. The CDR3 coding sequence is TGTGCCAGCAGCTTAGGGGCAACTAGCGGCTTATACGAGCAGTACTTC. V and J are TRBV7-2 and TRBJ2-7, with 8 positions matching TRBD2. The CDR3 is made up of 16 amino acids. Looked up from germline, CDR1 is SGHTA and CDR2 is FQGNSA. V shed 1 base and J 4 bases; nucleotides not matched to a gene: 9.

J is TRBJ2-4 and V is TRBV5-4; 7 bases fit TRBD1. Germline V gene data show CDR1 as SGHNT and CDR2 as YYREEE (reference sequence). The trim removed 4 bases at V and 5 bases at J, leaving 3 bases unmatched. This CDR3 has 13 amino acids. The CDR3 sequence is CASSKGAENIQYF. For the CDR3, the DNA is TGTGCCAGCAGCAAGGGGGCTGAAAACATTCAGTACTTC.

The CDR3 spells CASSSGSNQPQHF. The DNA of the CDR3 is TGTGCCAGCAGCTCAGGTAGCAATCAGCCCCAGCATTTT. The chain recombines TRBV25-1 with TRBJ1-5, with no clear D. This CDR3 comprises 13 residues. The V end lost 6 bases, the J end lost 0 bases, and 6 bases lay between the germline ends. The V gene's germline CDR1 is MGHDK and CDR2 SYGVNS. Full variable domain (remainder filled in from reference TRBV25-1 and TRBJ1-5): EADIYQTPRYLVIGTGKKITLECSQTMGHDKMYWYQQDPGMELHLIHYSYGVNSTEKGDLSSESTVSRIRTEHFPLTLESARPSHTSQYLCASSSGSNQPQHFGDGTRLSIL.

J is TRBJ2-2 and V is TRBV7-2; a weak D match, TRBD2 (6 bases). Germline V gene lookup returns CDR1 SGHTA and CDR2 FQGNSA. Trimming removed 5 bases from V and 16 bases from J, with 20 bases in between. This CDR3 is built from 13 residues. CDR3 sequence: CASSTVPSGRWFF. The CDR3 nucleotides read TGTGCCAGCAGCACAGTGCCCTCGGGGAGGTGGTTTTTT.

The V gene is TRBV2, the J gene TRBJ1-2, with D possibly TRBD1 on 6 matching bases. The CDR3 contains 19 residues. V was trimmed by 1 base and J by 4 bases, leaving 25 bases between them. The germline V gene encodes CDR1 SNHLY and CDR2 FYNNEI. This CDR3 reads CASSEDGGARRQAGYGYTF. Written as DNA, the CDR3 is TGTGCCAGCAGTGAAGATGGGGGGGCGAGGAGGCAAGCTGGCTATGGCTACACCTTC. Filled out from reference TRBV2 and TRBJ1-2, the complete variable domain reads EPEVTQTPSHQVTQMGQEVILRCVPISNHLYFYWYRQILGQKVEFLVSFYNNEISEKSEIFDDQFSVERPDGSNFTLKIRSTKLEDSAMYFCASSEDGGARRQAGYGYTFGSGTRLTVV.

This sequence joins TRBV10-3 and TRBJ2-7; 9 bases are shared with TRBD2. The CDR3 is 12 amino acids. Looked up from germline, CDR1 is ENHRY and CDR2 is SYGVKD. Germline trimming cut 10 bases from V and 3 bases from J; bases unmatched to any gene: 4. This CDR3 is CATLAGNYEQYF. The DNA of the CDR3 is TGTGCCACCCTAGCGGGGAACTACGAGCAGTACTTC.

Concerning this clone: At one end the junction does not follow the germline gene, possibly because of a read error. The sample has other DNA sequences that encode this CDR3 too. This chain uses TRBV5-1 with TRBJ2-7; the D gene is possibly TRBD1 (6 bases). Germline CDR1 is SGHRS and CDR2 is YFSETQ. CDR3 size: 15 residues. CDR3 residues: CASSLVAGVMYEQYF. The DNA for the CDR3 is TGTGCCAGCAGCTTGGTCGCAGGGGTGATGTACGAGCAGTACTTC.

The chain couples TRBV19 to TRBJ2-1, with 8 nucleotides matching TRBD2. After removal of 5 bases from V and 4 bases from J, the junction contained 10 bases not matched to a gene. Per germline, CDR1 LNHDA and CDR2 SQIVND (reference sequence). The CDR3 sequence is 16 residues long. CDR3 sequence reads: CASSRLTSAEYNEQFF. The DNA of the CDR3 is TGTGCCAGTAGTCGACTGACTAGCGCGGAGTACAATGAGCAGTTCTTC. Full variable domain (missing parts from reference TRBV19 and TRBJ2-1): DGGITQSPKYLFRKEGQNVTLSCEQNLNHDAMYWYRQDPGQGLRLIYYSQIVNDFQKGDIAEGYSVSREKKESFPLTVTSAQKNPTAFYLCASSRLTSAEYNEQFFGPGTRLTVL.

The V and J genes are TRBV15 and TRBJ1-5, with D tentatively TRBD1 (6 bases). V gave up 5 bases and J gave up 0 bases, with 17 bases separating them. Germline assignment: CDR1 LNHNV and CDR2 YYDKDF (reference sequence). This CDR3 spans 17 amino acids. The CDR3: CATSRVGTPYSNQPQHF. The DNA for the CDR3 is TGTGCCACCAGCCGCGTAGGGACACCGTATAGCAATCAGCCCCAGCATTTT.